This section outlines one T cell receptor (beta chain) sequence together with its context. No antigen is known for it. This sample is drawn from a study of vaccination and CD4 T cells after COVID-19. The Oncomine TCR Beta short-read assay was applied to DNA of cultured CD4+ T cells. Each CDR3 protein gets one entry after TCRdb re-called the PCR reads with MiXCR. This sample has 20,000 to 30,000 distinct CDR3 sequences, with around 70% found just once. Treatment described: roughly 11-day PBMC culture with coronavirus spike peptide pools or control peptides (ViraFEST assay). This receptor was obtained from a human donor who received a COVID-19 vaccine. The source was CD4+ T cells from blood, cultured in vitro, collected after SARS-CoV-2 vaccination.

The CDR3 region is CASSPGRQTRYGYTF. The CDR3 bases are TGCGCCAGCAGCCCGGGACGGCAAACTCGCTATGGCTACACCTTC. The rearrangement links TRBV5-1 to TRBJ1-2, with a weak D call TRBD1 (5 bases). Germline V gene lookup returns CDR1 SGHRS and CDR2 YFSETQ. The V and J ends lost 4 bases and 4 bases respectively, with 17 bases between them. The CDR3 is 15 residues long.